Below are 12 T cell receptor beta chains sequenced from a single sample in a study of blood T cell repertoires in COVID-19. The repertoire was sequenced with immunoSEQ multiplex PCR; TCRdb's copy has only in-frame clones and lacks some. Of 150,000 to 190,000 clones listed, about 85% were seen once; the top ten hold 2% to 3%. The material sequenced was peripheral blood. These receptors were taken from a woman aged 70 to 79 with acute or convalescent COVID-19.

The sample holds one count of this clone. The rearrangement uses TRBV28 and TRBJ1-6; no clear D. CDR3 length: 11 amino acids. Trimming took off 7 bases at V and 12 bases at J, with 10 bases between the two ends. Germline lookup yields CDR1 MDHEN and CDR2 SYDVKM. The CDR3 loop is CASNRSGPLHF. CDR3 coding DNA: TGTGCCAGCAATCGCAGCGGACCCCTCCACTTT.

This chain joins TRBV2 and TRBJ1-4; D remains ambiguous. Trimming pared 7 bases from V and 8 bases from J, leaving 8 bases between. Looked up from germline, CDR1 is SNHLY and CDR2 is FYNNEI. This CDR3 is built from 11 residues. The CDR3 DNA sequence: TGTGCCAGCACAATCAGGGAAAAACTGTTTTTT. Translation: CASTIREKLFF. Looking up the rest from reference TRBV2 and TRBJ1-4 gives the full variable domain: EPEVTQTPSHQVTQMGQEVILRCVPISNHLYFYWYRQILGQKVEFLVSFYNNEISEKSEIFDDQFSVERPDGSNFTLKIRSTKLEDSAMYFCASTIREKLFFGSGTQLSVL.

The CDR3 DNA follows: TGTGCCAGCAGCCCAAGAGCCGACAGGGGGAGCTCCTATAATTCACCCCTCCACTTT. Protein sequence: CASSPRADRGSSYNSPLHF. The rearrangement joins TRBV4-2 to TRBJ1-6, with 9 bases fitting TRBD1. Germline CDR1 is LGHNA and CDR2 is YNFKEQ. V trimming: 4 bases; J trimming: 0 bases; junction bases outside the gene matches: 10. This CDR3 region has 19 residues.

V and J are TRBV30 and TRBJ2-7; 7 bases match TRBD1. Unmatched junction bases numbered 9, after V lost 5 bases and J lost 2 bases. CDR1 GTSNPN and CDR2 SVGIG come from the germline V gene (reference sequence). This CDR3 contains 14 residues. The CDR3 here is CAWEGAGRTYEQYF. The CDR3 DNA follows: TGTGCCTGGGAGGGGGCCGGACGGACCTACGAGCAGTACTTC.

This chain uses TRBV19 with TRBJ2-5, with 8 nucleotides matching TRBD1. This CDR3 spans 16 amino acids. Germline lookup yields CDR1 LNHDA and CDR2 SQIVND (reference sequence). After removal of 5 bases from V and 5 bases from J, the junction contained 13 bases not matched to a gene. In DNA, the CDR3 is TGTGCCAGTAGTCCCCTAGGGCAGGGGGCTTCTGAGACCCAGTACTTC. It specifies CASSPLGQGASETQYF.

This chain connects TRBV4-2 to TRBJ1-2, with TRBD1 matching over 7 bases. The trim removed 2 bases at V and 5 bases at J, leaving 14 bases unmatched. The CDR3 contains 17 residues. Germline loops: CDR1 LGHNA, CDR2 YNFKEQ. The DNA of the CDR3 is TGTGCCAGCAGCCAACGTCTTACAGGCACAGGGGAATATGGCTACACCTTC. Translation: CASSQRLTGTGEYGYTF.

In this sample, this clone turned up a few times. This chain connects TRBV14 to TRBJ1-1; no definite D call. The CDR3 spans 13 residues. With 0 bases removed from V and 5 bases from J, the gap between germline ends came to 7 bases. The V gene's germline CDR1 is SGHDN and CDR2 FVKESK. This CDR3 reads CASSQEERTEAFF. CDR3 nucleotide sequence: TGTGCCAGCAGCCAAGAAGAGAGAACTGAAGCTTTCTTT.

The chain uses TRBV18 and TRBJ1-5; possibly TRBD1 for D (5 bases). CDR1 and CDR2 from the germline V gene are KGHSH and LQKENI. This CDR3 comprises 14 residues. Deletions cut 3 bases from V and 5 bases from J, with 11 bases between. CDR3 DNA sequence: TGTGCCAGCTCACCCGGCAGGGAGGATCAGCCCCAGCATTTT. It codes for CASSPGREDQPQHF.

The rearrangement links TRBV19 to TRBJ1-3, with 10 bases lining up with TRBD1. V trimming: 3 bases; J trimming: 0 bases; junction bases outside the gene matches: 14. This CDR3 is built from 20 residues. Germline V CDR1 and CDR2: LNHDA, SQIVND (reference sequence). The CDR3 is CASSMRGQGGPNTSGNTIYF. The CDR3 DNA reads TGTGCCAGTAGTATGCGAGGACAGGGGGGCCCCAATACCTCTGGAAACACCATATATTTT.

The V call is TRBV9, the J call TRBJ2-3; weak D call: TRBD2 (5 bases). Germline V gene data show CDR1 as SGDLS and CDR2 as YYNGEE. Trimming left V 0 bases short and J 6 bases short, with 17 bases between. The CDR3 is 16 residues long. The CDR3 protein is CASSVGPHGVADTQYF. The CDR3 nucleotides read TGTGCCAGCAGCGTAGGGCCCCACGGGGTCGCGGATACGCAGTATTTT.

To note about this clone: The same CDR3 is also encoded by other DNA sequences in this sample. This chain links TRBV12-3 or TRBV12-4 with TRBJ1-1; no reliable D call. CDR3 length: 13 residues. Trimming removed 3 bases from V and 5 bases from J, with 10 bases in between. The CDR3 DNA follows: TGTGCCAGCAGTTTGGCCAGAAATACTGAAGCTTTCTTT. Residues: CASSLARNTEAFF.

The chain employs TRBV18 and TRBJ1-2, with 7 nucleotides matching TRBD1. The CDR3 consists of 15 residues. V lost 1 base and J lost 2; bases outside the gene matches: 4. From germline, CDR1 is KGHSH and CDR2 LQKENI. CDR3 nucleotide sequence: TGTGCCAGCTCACCACGGCAGGGGGAAAACTATGGCTACACCTTC. Translation gives CASSPRQGENYGYTF. The whole variable domain, remainder taken from reference TRBV18 and TRBJ1-2, is NAGVMQNPRHLVRRRGQEARLRCSPMKGHSHVYWYRQLPEEGLKFMVYLQKENIIDESGMPKERFSAEFPKEGPSILRIQQVVRGDSAAYFCASSPRQGENYGYTFGSGTRLTVV.